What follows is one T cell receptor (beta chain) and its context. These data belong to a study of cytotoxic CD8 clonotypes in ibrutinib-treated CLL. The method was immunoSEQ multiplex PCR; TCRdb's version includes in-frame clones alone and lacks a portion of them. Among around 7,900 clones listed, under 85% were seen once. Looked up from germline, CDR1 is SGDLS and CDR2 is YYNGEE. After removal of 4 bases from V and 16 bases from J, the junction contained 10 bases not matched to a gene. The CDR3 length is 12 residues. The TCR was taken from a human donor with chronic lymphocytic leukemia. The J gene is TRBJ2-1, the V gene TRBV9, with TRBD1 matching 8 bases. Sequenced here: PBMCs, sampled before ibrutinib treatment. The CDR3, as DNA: TGTGCCAGCAGCCCCCAGACAGGGGCCTTATTCTTC. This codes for CASSPQTGALFF.